This T cell receptor (beta chain) was retrieved from a study of cytomegalovirus exposure and HLA in healthy donors. Study-wide results and limits: Later on, an analysis tied 15,000 to 20,000 TCR beta sequences to HLA alleles at 0.05 false discovery rate. A link between a missense DCLRE1C variant and TCR beta V- and J-gene trimming emerged from a later analysis.

For this clone: Its antigen remains unknown.

PCR used 60 Vbeta primers and 13 Jbeta primers. Clones were read by immunoSEQ multiplex PCR, and TCRdb kept only the in-frame ones, dropping some. The sample table sets out around 40,000 clones. The TCR sequence derives from a man aged 40-49 years in good health and CMV-seropositive. What was sequenced was PBMCs.

The CDR3 nucleotides read TGTGCCAGCAGGTCCTGGGACAGCCACCTGGATGGCTACACCTTC. Translation: CASRSWDSHLDGYTF. The chain couples TRBV13 to TRBJ1-2; TRBD1 matches 7 bases. Per germline, CDR1 PRHDT and CDR2 FYEKMQ (reference sequence). Losses at the gene ends were 6 bases for V and 6 bases for J; bases not matched to a gene: 13. This CDR3 comprises 15 residues.